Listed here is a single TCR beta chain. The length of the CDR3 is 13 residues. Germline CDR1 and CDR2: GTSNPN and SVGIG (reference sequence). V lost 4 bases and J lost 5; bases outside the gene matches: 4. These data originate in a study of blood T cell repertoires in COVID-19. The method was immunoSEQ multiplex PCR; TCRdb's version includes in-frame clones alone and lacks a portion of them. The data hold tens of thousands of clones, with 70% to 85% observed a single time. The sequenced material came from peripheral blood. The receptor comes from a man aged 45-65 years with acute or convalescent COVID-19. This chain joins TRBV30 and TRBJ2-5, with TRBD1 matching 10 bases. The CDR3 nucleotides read TGTGCCTGGACTAAGGACAGGGGGGAGACCCAGTACTTC. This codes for CAWTKDRGETQYF. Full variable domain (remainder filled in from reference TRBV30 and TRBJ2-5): SQTIHQWPATLVQPVGSPLSLECTVEGTSNPNLYWYRQAAGRGLQLLFYSVGIGQISSEVPQNLSASRPQDRQFILSSKKLLLSDSGFYLCAWTKDRGETQYFGPGTRLLVL.